This entry concerns a single T cell receptor (beta chain). What it binds is unknown. CDR3 length: 17 amino acids. Germline values: CDR1 SEHNR, CDR2 FQNEAQ (reference sequence). V gave up 5 bases and J gave up 0 bases, with 16 bases separating them. This specimen comes from a study of T cell responses to AZD1222 COVID-19 vaccine. The study's findings and limits: Unmutated variant regions reportedly attract nearly half of all spike-specific TCRs.

Sequencing used immunoSEQ multiplex PCR; TCRdb keeps in-frame clones, though not all of them. The data contain 100,000 to 150,000 clones, 89% of them singletons. The sample consisted of peripheral blood, taken on day 0 of AZD1222 vaccination. This chain links TRBV7-9 with TRBJ1-4; D uncertain. The TCR sequence derives from an adult in good health. The CDR3 loop reads CASSPRVGDTTNEKLFF. CDR3 DNA sequence: TGTGCCAGCAGCCCCCGGGTGGGAGACACAACTAATGAAAAACTGTTTTTT.